These 31 T cell receptor beta chains were sequenced from one sample in a study of radiotherapy plus CTLA-4 blockade in lung cancer. The protocol was immunoSEQ multiplex PCR, while the TCRdb copy is restricted to in-frame clones and leaves out a portion. The table records 45,000 to 75,000 clones, around four fifths of them present only once. Sequenced here: peripheral blood, sampled from a patient treated with radiotherapy plus ipilimumab. Receptors were obtained from a human donor with non-small cell lung cancer who had a partial response to radiotherapy plus ipilimumab.

This clone has a single count. The chain joins TRBV9 to TRBJ2-7, with 10 bases lining up with TRBD1. Germline V gene lookup returns CDR1 SGDLS and CDR2 YYNGEE. Trimming cost V 4 bases and J 5 bases; bases outside gene matches: 6. This CDR3 has 14 amino acids. CDR3: CASSLGQGVNEQYF. CDR3 DNA: TGTGCCAGCAGCCTAGGACAGGGGGTCAACGAGCAGTACTTC. Supplemented by reference TRBV9 and TRBJ2-7, the full variable domain reads DSGVTQTPKHLITATGQRVTLRCSPRSGDLSVYWYQQSLDQGLQFLIQYYNGEERAKGNILERFSAQQFPDLHSELNLSSLELGDSALYFCASSLGQGVNEQYFGPGTRLTVT.

The chain recombines TRBV11-2 with TRBJ1-4; 7 bases match TRBD1. Per the germline V gene, CDR1 is SGHAT and CDR2 is FQNNGV. CDR3 length: 15 amino acids. J lost 1 base, V lost 5 bases, and 4 bases had no gene match. CDR3 sequence: CASSLRDRTNEKLFF. DNA of the CDR3: TGTGCCAGCAGCCTCCGGGACAGAACTAATGAAAAACTGTTTTTT.

CDR3 amino acids: CASRTGELTGELFF. The CDR3 DNA sequence: TGTGCCAGTAGAACAGGGGAATTAACCGGGGAGCTGTTTTTT. J is TRBJ2-2 and V is TRBV19; TRBD1 matches at 7 bases. The germline V gene has CDR1 LNHDA and CDR2 SQIVND (reference sequence). V lost 6 bases, J lost 5 bases, and 6 bases stayed unmatched. There are 14 residues in the CDR3.

The V call is TRBV5-5, the J call TRBJ2-7, with 7 nucleotides matching TRBD2. Germline V gene data show CDR1 as SGHKS and CDR2 as YYEKEE (reference sequence). The trim removed 4 bases at V and 10 bases at J, leaving 5 bases unmatched. The CDR3 runs to 11 residues. The CDR3 region is CASSRDYPQYF. DNA for the CDR3: TGTGCCAGCAGCAGGGACTATCCTCAGTACTTC.

The V call is TRBV5-1, the J call TRBJ2-1; 14 bases are a match to TRBD2. V trimming: 0 bases; J trimming: 7 bases; junction bases outside the gene matches: 3. The CDR3 spans 16 residues. Per the germline V gene, CDR1 is SGHRS and CDR2 is YFSETQ. CDR3 in DNA: TGCGCCAGCAGCTTGGGACTAGCGGGGGGGTTGAATGAGCAGTTCTTC. This sequence encodes CASSLGLAGGLNEQFF.

The chain links TRBV7-6 to TRBJ1-3, with a tentative D call TRBD1 (6 bases). This CDR3 contains 17 residues. Trimming cost V 0 bases and J 1 base, with 13 bases left between them. CDR1 SGHVS and CDR2 FNYEAQ come from the germline V gene. This chain's CDR3 is CASSLAGGRSSGNTIYF. The CDR3 bases are TGTGCCAGCAGCTTAGCAGGGGGAAGGTCTTCTGGAAACACCATATATTTT.

Comment on this clone: One end of the junction does not line up with germline, which may come from a read error. V gene TRBV4-1 combines with J gene TRBJ2-5; 11 bases are shared with TRBD1. This CDR3 comprises 15 residues. Germline V gene sequence: CDR1 MGHRA, CDR2 YSYEKL. The CDR3 reads CASSRIGDRGETQYF. The CDR3 bases are TGTGCCAGCAGCCGAATAGGGGACAGGGGGGAGACCCAGTACTTC.

V and J are TRBV5-5 and TRBJ2-7, with 10 bases lining up with TRBD1. Germline loops: CDR1 SGHKS, CDR2 YYEKEE (reference sequence). The CDR3 covers 15 residues. The V and J ends lost 1 base and 4 bases, in that order; junction bases with no gene match: 5. CDR3 region: CASSLSGQGVYEQYF. CDR3 DNA: TGTGCCAGCAGCTTGTCCGGACAGGGGGTGTACGAGCAGTACTTC.

This clone appeared a few times. The V call is TRBV6-1, the J call TRBJ2-2; TRBD2 agrees at 8 bases. The CDR3 is made up of 15 amino acids. The junction had 4 bases not matched to a gene; V was cut back by 4 bases and J by 3 bases. Germline assignment: CDR1 MNHNS and CDR2 SASEGT. This chain's CDR3 is CASSASGRDTGELFF. The CDR3 nucleotides are TGTGCCAGCAGTGCCTCCGGGAGGGACACCGGGGAGCTGTTTTTT.

The CDR3 DNA reads as TGTGCCTGGAGTAGCCGTAGCAATCAGCCCCAGCATTTT. It encodes CAWSSRSNQPQHF. The chain is built from TRBV30 and TRBJ1-5; no definite D call. This CDR3 has 13 residues. V lost 2 bases, J lost 0 bases, and 5 bases lay in between. Germline CDR1 GTSNPN, CDR2 SVGIG (reference sequence).

This clone was counted only a few times. The V gene is TRBV5-1, the J gene TRBJ2-1; the match to TRBD2 covers 8 bases. CDR1 and CDR2 (germline): SGHRS, YFSETQ. V was pared by 7 bases and J by 1 base, with 7 bases of the junction left unmatched. This CDR3 spans 15 amino acids. In DNA form, the CDR3 reads TGCGCCAGCCAACCGGGCGGGGGGTCCTACAATGAGCAGTTCTTC. It is translated as CASQPGGGSYNEQFF.

The V and J genes are TRBV6-5 and TRBJ1-4; TRBD1 matches 7 bases. The CDR3 has 14 amino acids. The germline V gene has CDR1 MNHEY and CDR2 SVGAGI. The V gene end was trimmed by 8 bases and the J gene end by 1 base; junction bases not matched to a gene: 4. The CDR3, as DNA: TGTGCCAGCTCACGGGACAGAACTAATGAAAAACTGTTTTTT. Amino acid sequence: CASSRDRTNEKLFF.

This clone appeared a few times. The V call is TRBV7-9, the J call TRBJ1-5, with D tentatively TRBD1 (5 bases). This CDR3 has 14 amino acids. Germline CDR1 and CDR2: SEHNR and FQNEAQ (reference sequence). Deletions cut 5 bases from V and 7 bases from J, with 15 bases between. This chain's CDR3 is CASSPVGGKQPQHF. The CDR3 DNA follows: TGTGCCAGCAGCCCAGTGGGGGGAAAACAGCCCCAGCATTTT.

The chain links TRBV4-3 to TRBJ1-1; D possibly corresponds to TRBD1 (5 bases). CDR3 size: 15 residues. With 0 bases removed from V and 5 bases from J, the gap between germline ends came to 13 bases. CDR1 is LGHNA and CDR2 is YSLEER in the germline V gene. The CDR3 sequence: CASSQDQGDGTEAFF. In DNA form, the CDR3 reads TGCGCCAGCAGCCAAGATCAAGGGGATGGAACTGAAGCTTTCTTT.

The genes are TRBV27 and TRBJ2-7; weak D call: TRBD1 (6 bases). Germline lookup yields CDR1 MNHEY and CDR2 SMNVEV (reference sequence). This CDR3 has 13 amino acids. Trimming left V 5 bases short and J 1 base short, with 9 bases between. CDR3 DNA: TGTGCCAGCAGTCCTACAGGGTCCTACGAGCAGTACTTC. Translated: CASSPTGSYEQYF.

A few counts support this clone. This chain connects TRBV10-3 to TRBJ2-2, with D hard to call. Looked up from germline, CDR1 is ENHRY and CDR2 is SYGVKD. The CDR3 contains 14 residues. Between the trimmed V and J ends, which lost 3 bases and 1 base, there was a span of 6 bases. CDR3 sequence reads: CAISEERNTGELFF. Written as DNA, the CDR3 is TGTGCCATCAGTGAAGAGAGGAACACCGGGGAGCTGTTTTTT.

The CDR3 is CASDGTANSGANVLTF. CDR3 bases: TGTGCCAGCGACGGGACAGCGAACTCTGGGGCCAACGTCCTGACTTTC. The genes are TRBV2 and TRBJ2-6, with 7 positions matching TRBD1. The junction had 7 bases not matched to a gene; V was cut back by 8 bases and J by 0 bases. The CDR3 loop spans 16 amino acids. Germline CDR1 SNHLY, CDR2 FYNNEI.

The V gene is TRBV19, the J gene TRBJ2-7; 9 nucleotides line up with TRBD1. This CDR3 has 14 residues. Germline CDR1 reads LNHDA; CDR2 reads SQIVND (reference sequence). V lost 5 bases and J lost 2; bases outside the gene matches: 4. The CDR3 DNA reads TGTGCCAGTAGTGGGGGACAGGGACCCTACGAGCAGTACTTC. Translated: CASSGGQGPYEQYF.

V usage is TRBV29-1 and J usage is TRBJ2-3; tentatively, D is TRBD2 (5 bases). V lost 4 bases and J 3 bases, leaving 17 bases between the germline ends. Germline V gene sequence: CDR1 SQVTM, CDR2 ANQGSEA. The CDR3 has 15 amino acids. CDR3 protein: CSVALSGGMTDTQYF. For the CDR3, the DNA is TGCAGCGTTGCCCTGAGCGGAGGAATGACAGATACGCAGTATTTT.

The chain combines TRBV6-1 with TRBJ2-2; D might be TRBD1 (5 bases). CDR1 and CDR2 from the germline V gene are MNHNS and SASEGT. The CDR3 has 15 amino acids. Trimming stripped 1 base from V and 1 base from J, with 7 bases between. CDR3 amino acids: CASSEGTRNTGELFF. DNA of the CDR3: TGTGCCAGCAGTGAAGGGACAAGGAACACCGGGGAGCTGTTTTTT.

The J gene is TRBJ2-3, the V gene TRBV9; 8 nucleotides match TRBD2. The CDR3 loop spans 17 amino acids. Germline V gene lookup returns CDR1 SGDLS and CDR2 YYNGEE. V shed 0 bases, J shed 0 bases, and the junction held 6 bases outside the gene matches. The CDR3 nucleotides are TGTGCCAGCAGCGTAGCAAGCGGGGGAACTAGCACAGATACGCAGTATTTT. Its protein product is CASSVASGGTSTDTQYF.

J is TRBJ2-5 and V is TRBV4-1; D possibly corresponds to TRBD2 (5 bases). Germline lookup yields CDR1 MGHRA and CDR2 YSYEKL. The CDR3 loop spans 15 amino acids. Trimming pared 1 base from V and 4 bases from J, leaving 13 bases between. The DNA for the CDR3 is TGCGCCAGCAGCCAAGGGGGTTTAGGAGGAGAGACCCAGTACTTC. Translation: CASSQGGLGGETQYF.

This clone was observed a handful of times. This chain joins TRBV27 and TRBJ2-7; 9 bases align to TRBD2. The CDR3 runs 13 residues. J was trimmed by 0 bases and V by 6 bases; bases with no gene match: 0. CDR1 is MNHEY, CDR2 SMNVEV, per germline (reference sequence). CDR3 residues: CASRTSGSYEQYF. The DNA for the CDR3 is TGTGCCAGCAGGACTAGCGGCTCCTACGAGCAGTACTTC.

The rearrangement links TRBV6-5 to TRBJ1-1; 7 nucleotides align to TRBD1. After removal of 0 bases from V and 3 bases from J, the junction contained 1 base not matched to a gene. Per the germline V gene, CDR1 is MNHEY and CDR2 is SVGAGI. CDR3 length: 14 amino acids. The CDR3 reads CASSYSTGHTEAFF. CDR3 nucleotide sequence: TGTGCCAGCAGTTACTCGACAGGGCACACTGAAGCTTTCTTT.

The V call is TRBV5-8, the J call TRBJ1-5; TRBD1 is a possible D gene (6 bases). Germline CDR1 and CDR2: SGHTS and YDEGEE. The CDR3 has 15 amino acids. Trimming removed 4 bases at V and 3 bases at J, with 14 bases between. This chain's CDR3 is CASSQAGQINQPQHF. In DNA form, the CDR3 reads TGTGCCAGCAGCCAAGCCGGACAGATCAATCAGCCCCAGCATTTT. Full variable domain (remainder filled in from reference TRBV5-8 and TRBJ1-5): EAGVTQSPTHLIKTRGQQATLRCSPISGHTSVYWYQQALGLGLQFLLWYDEGEERNRGNFPPRFSGRQFPNYSSELNVNALELEDSALYLCASSQAGQINQPQHFGDGTRLSIL.

The count of this clone is one. The genes are TRBV7-2 and TRBJ2-5; D remains ambiguous. In germline, CDR1 is SGHTA, CDR2 FQGNSA. CDR3 length equals 14 residues. Trimming removed 0 bases from V and 4 bases from J, with 9 bases in between. CDR3 coding DNA: TGTGCCAGCAGCTTAGCCGGGTTTGGAGAGACCCAGTACTTC. It codes for CASSLAGFGETQYF.

The chain combines TRBV5-1 with TRBJ1-1, with TRBD1 as a possible D gene (6 bases). There are 15 residues in the CDR3. Between the trimmed V and J ends, which lost 2 bases and 1 base, there was a span of 12 bases. Germline lookup yields CDR1 SGHRS and CDR2 YFSETQ. CDR3 protein: CASSFSGAPNTEAFF. The CDR3 DNA sequence: TGCGCCAGCAGCTTTTCAGGGGCGCCGAACACTGAAGCTTTCTTT.

The chain employs TRBV19 and TRBJ1-1; D uncertain. Germline CDR1 is LNHDA and CDR2 is SQIVND (reference sequence). This CDR3 spans 13 amino acids. Trimming shortened V by 2 bases and J by 3 bases, and 7 bases separated the two germline ends. CDR3 sequence reads: CASSIIPDTEAFF. The DNA of the CDR3 is TGTGCCAGTAGTATAATCCCAGACACTGAAGCTTTCTTT.

The genes are TRBV9 and TRBJ2-5; tentative D call: TRBD1 (6 bases). Trimming stripped 0 bases from V and 5 bases from J, with 14 bases between. The CDR3 runs 15 residues. The germline CDR1 and CDR2 sequences are SGDLS and YYNGEE. CDR3 DNA: TGTGCCAGCAGCGTAGCCCCCCAGGGGCGGGAGACCCAGTACTTC. It yields the protein CASSVAPQGRETQYF.

The J gene is TRBJ2-1, the V gene TRBV6-5; 7 bases match TRBD1. The CDR3 has 15 amino acids. CDR1 and CDR2 (germline): MNHEY, SVGAGI. V was pared by 6 bases and J by 0 bases, with 5 bases of the junction left unmatched. The CDR3 region has the DNA TGTGCCAGCAGACCACAGGGGCCCTCCTACAATGAGCAGTTCTTC. Its translation: CASRPQGPSYNEQFF.

The chain uses TRBV6-1 and TRBJ2-1, with TRBD2 matching 12 bases. The length of the CDR3 is 18 residues. V gave up 4 bases and J gave up 3 bases; unmatched junction bases: 10. Per germline, CDR1 MNHNS and CDR2 SASEGT. CDR3 protein: CASSATSGGISYYNEQFF. CDR3 coding DNA: TGTGCCAGCAGTGCGACTAGCGGGGGTATTAGTTACTACAATGAGCAGTTCTTC.